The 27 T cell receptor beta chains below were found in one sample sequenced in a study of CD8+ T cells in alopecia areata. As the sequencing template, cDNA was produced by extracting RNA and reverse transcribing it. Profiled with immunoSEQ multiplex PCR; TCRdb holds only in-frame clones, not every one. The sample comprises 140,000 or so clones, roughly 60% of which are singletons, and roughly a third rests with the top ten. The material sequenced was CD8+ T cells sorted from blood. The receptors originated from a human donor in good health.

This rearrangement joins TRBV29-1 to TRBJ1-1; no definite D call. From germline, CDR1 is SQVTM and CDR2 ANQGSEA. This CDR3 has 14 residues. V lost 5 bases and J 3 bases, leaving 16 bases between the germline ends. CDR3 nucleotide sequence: TGCAGCGTTCTACCCGACTACGGGTACACTGAAGCTTTCTTT. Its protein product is CSVLPDYGYTEAFF.

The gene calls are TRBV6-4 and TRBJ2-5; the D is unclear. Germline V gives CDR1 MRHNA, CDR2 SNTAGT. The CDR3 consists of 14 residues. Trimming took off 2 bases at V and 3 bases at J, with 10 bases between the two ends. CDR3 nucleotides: TGTGCCAGCAGTGACCCCCAGGCCAAAGAGACCCAGTACTTC. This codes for CASSDPQAKETQYF.

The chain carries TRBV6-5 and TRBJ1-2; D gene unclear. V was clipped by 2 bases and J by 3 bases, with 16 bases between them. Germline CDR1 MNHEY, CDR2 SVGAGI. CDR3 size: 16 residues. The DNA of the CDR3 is TGTGCCAGCAGTTACACTGGACCAGGAGGAGACTATGGCTACACCTTC. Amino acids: CASSYTGPGGDYGYTF.

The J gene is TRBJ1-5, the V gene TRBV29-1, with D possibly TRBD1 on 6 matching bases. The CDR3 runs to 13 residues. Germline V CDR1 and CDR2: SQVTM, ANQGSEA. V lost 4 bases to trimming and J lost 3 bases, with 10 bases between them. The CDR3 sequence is CSVARGYNQPQHF. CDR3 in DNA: TGCAGCGTTGCAAGGGGGTACAATCAGCCCCAGCATTTT. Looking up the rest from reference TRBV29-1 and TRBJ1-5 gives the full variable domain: SAVISQKPSRDICQRGTSLTIQCQVDSQVTMMFWYRQQPGQSLTLIATANQGSEATYESGFVIDKFPISRPNLTFSTLTVSNMSPEDSSIYLCSVARGYNQPQHFGDGTRLSIL.

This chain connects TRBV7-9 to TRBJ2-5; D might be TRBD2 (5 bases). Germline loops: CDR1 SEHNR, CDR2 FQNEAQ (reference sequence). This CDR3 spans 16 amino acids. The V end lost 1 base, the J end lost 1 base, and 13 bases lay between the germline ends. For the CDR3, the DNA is TGTGCCAGCAGCTTAGGACCCGGGAACATCCAAGAGACCCAGTACTTC. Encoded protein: CASSLGPGNIQETQYF.

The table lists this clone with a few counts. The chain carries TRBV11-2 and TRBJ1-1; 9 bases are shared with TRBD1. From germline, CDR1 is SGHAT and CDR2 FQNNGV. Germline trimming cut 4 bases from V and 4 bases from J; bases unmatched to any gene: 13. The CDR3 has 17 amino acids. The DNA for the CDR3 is TGTGCCAGCAGCTACCGGGACAGGGTTGGTTACGGCACTGAAGCTTTCTTT. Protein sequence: CASSYRDRVGYGTEAFF.

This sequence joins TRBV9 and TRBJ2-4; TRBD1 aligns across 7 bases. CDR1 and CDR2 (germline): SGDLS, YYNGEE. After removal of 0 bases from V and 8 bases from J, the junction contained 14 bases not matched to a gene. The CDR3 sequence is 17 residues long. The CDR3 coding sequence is TGTGCCAGCAGCGTAGGAGGAGGTCGGCAGGGGGAAGACATTCAGTACTTC. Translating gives CASSVGGGRQGEDIQYF.

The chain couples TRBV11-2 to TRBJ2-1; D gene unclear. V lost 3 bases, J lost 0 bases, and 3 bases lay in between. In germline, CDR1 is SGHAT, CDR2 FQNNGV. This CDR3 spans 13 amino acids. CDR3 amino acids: CASSFVSYNEQFF. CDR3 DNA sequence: TGTGCCAGCAGCTTCGTCTCCTACAATGAGCAGTTCTTC. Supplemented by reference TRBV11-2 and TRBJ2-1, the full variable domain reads EAGVAQSPRYKIIEKRQSVAFWCNPISGHATLYWYQQILGQGPKLLIQFQNNGVVDDSQLPKDRFSAERLKGVDSTLKIQPAKLEDSAVYLCASSFVSYNEQFFGPGTRLTVL.

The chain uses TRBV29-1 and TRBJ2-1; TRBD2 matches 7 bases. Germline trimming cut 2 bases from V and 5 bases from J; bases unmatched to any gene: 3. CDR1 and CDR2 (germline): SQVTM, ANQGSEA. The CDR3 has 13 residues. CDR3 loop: CSVELTSDNEQFF. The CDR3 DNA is TGCAGCGTTGAATTAACTAGCGACAATGAGCAGTTCTTC.

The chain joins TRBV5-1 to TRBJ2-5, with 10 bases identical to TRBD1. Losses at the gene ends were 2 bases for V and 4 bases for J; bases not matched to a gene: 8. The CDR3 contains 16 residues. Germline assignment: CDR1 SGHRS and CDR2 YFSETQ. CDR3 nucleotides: TGCGCCAGCAGCTTAAAGACAGGGGGCGATGGAGAGACCCAGTACTTC. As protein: CASSLKTGGDGETQYF.

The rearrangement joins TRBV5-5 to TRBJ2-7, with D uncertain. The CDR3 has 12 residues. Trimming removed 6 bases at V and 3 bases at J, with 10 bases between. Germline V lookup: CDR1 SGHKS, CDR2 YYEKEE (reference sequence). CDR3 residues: CASTQLGYEQYF. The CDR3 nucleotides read TGTGCCAGCACCCAACTGGGCTACGAGCAGTACTTC.

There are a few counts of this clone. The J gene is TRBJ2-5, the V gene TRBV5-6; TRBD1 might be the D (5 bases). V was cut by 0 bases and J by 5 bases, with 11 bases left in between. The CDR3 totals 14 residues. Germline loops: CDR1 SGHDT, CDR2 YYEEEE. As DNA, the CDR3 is TGTGCCAGCAGCTTGGGAGCAGGGTCGGAGACCCAGTACTTC. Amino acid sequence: CASSLGAGSETQYF.

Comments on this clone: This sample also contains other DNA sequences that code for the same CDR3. The CDR3 DNA sequence: TGTGCCAGCAGCGTAGAGGAAGAGACCCAGTACTTC. It yields the protein CASSVEEETQYF. The rearrangement links TRBV9 to TRBJ2-5, with D unclear. The CDR3 sequence is 12 residues long. Germline CDR1 reads SGDLS; CDR2 reads YYNGEE. The ends were cut back, 0 bases at V and 3 bases at J, with 3 bases in the middle.

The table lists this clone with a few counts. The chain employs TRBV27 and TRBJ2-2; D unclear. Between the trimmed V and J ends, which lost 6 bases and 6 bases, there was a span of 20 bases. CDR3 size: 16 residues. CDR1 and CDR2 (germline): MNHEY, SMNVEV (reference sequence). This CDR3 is CASSSFSGPRAGELFF. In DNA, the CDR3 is TGTGCCAGCAGCTCCTTTTCCGGGCCCCGGGCCGGGGAGCTGTTTTTT.

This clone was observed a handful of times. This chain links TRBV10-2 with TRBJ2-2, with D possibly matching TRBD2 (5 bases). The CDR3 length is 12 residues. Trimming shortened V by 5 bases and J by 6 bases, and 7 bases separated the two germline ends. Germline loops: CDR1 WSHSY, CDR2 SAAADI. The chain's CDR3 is CASSPGAGELFF. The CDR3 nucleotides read TGCGCCAGCAGTCCCGGGGCCGGGGAGCTGTTTTTT.

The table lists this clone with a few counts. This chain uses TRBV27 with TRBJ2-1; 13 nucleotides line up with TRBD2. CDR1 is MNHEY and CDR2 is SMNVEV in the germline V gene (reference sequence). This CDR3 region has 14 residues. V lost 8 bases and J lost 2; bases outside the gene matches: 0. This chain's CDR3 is CASGLAGAYNEQFF. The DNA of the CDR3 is TGTGCCAGCGGACTAGCGGGAGCCTACAATGAGCAGTTCTTC.

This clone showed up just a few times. CDR3 amino acids: CASSQGSHYEQYF. In DNA form, the CDR3 reads TGTGCCAGCAGCCAAGGGTCCCACTACGAGCAGTACTTC. The chain joins TRBV5-6 to TRBJ2-7; no clear D. CDR3 size: 13 residues. Germline values: CDR1 SGHDT, CDR2 YYEEEE. V was clipped by 4 bases and J by 3 bases, with 11 bases between them. The whole variable domain, filled in from reference TRBV5-6 and TRBJ2-7, reads DAGVTQSPTHLIKTRGQQVTLRCSPKSGHDTVSWYQQALGQGPQFIFQYYEEEERQRGNFPDRFSGHQFPNYSSELNVNALLLGDSALYLCASSQGSHYEQYFGPGTRLTVT.

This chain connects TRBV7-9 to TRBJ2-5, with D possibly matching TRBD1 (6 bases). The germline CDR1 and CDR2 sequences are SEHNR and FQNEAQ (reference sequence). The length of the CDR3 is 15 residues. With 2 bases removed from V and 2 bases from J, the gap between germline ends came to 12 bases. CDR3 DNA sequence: TGTGCCAGCAGCTTACCCCACACAGGGCAAGAGACCCAGTACTTC. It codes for CASSLPHTGQETQYF.

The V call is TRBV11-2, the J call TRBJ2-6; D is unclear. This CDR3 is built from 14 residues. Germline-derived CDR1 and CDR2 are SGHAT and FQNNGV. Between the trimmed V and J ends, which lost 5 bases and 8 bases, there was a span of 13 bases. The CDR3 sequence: CASSTLWSPNVLTF. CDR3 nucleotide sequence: TGTGCCAGCAGCACCCTGTGGTCGCCCAACGTCCTGACTTTC.

This CDR3 reads CSVSGQGAGYEQYF. CDR3 DNA sequence: TGCAGCGTTTCCGGACAGGGGGCAGGCTACGAGCAGTACTTC. V usage is TRBV29-1 and J usage is TRBJ2-7, with 11 bases aligning to TRBD1. This CDR3 has 14 amino acids. Trimming took 5 bases from V and 3 from J; bases not matched to a gene: 6. Germline loops: CDR1 SQVTM, CDR2 ANQGSEA.

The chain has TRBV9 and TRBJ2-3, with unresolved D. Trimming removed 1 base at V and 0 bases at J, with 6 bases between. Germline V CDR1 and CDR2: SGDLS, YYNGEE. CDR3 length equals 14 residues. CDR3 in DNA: TGTGCCAGCAGCGTAAGTACTAGCACAGATACGCAGTATTTT. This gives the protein CASSVSTSTDTQYF.

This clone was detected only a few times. The CDR3 DNA follows: TGTGCCAGCAGCTATCAGGACAGGGATGAGACCCAGTACTTC. This codes for CASSYQDRDETQYF. V usage is TRBV5-4 and J usage is TRBJ2-5; 8 bases are a match to TRBD1. Germline assignment: CDR1 SGHNT and CDR2 YYREEE (reference sequence). V lost 3 bases to trimming and J lost 5 bases; unmatched junction nucleotides: 6. This CDR3 is 14 amino acids long.

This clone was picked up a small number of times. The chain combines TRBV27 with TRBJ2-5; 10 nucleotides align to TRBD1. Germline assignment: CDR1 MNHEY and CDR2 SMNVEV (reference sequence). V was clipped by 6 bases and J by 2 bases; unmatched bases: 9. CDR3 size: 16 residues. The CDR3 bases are TGTGCCAGCAGGACCGGGACAGGGGCTATTCAAGAGACCCAGTACTTC. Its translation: CASRTGTGAIQETQYF.

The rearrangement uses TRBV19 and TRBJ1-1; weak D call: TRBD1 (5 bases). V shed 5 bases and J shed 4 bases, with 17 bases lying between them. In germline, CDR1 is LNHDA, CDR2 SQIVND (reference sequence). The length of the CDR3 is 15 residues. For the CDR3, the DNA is TGTGCCAGTAGTTACAGAGGGGTCAAGGGCACTGAAGCTTTCTTT. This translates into CASSYRGVKGTEAFF.

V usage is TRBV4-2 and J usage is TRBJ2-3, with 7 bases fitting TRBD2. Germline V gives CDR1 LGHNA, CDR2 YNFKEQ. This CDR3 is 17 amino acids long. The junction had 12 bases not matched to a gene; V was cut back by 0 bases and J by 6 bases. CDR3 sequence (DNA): TGTGCCAGCAGCCAAGACTCCCCTGTCGGGGGGTCGGATACGCAGTATTTT. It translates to CASSQDSPVGGSDTQYF.

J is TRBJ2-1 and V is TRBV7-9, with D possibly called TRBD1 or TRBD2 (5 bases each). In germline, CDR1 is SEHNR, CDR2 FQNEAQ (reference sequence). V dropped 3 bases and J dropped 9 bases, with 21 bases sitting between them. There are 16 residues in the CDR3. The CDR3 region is CASSLPRDGPLIEQFF. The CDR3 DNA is TGTGCCAGCAGCTTGCCCCGGGACGGACCCCTTATTGAGCAGTTCTTC. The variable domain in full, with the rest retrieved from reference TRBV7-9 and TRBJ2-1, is DTGVSQNPRHKITKRGQNVTFRCDPISEHNRLYWYRQTLGQGPEFLTYFQNEAQLEKSRLLSDRFSAERPKGSFSTLEIQRTEQGDSAMYLCASSLPRDGPLIEQFFGPGTRLTVL.

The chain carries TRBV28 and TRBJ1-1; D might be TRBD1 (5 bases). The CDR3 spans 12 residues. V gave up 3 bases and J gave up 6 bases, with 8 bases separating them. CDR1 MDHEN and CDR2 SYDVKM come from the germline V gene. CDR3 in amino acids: CASSFQGPEAFF. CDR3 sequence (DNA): TGTGCCAGCAGTTTCCAGGGCCCTGAAGCTTTCTTT.